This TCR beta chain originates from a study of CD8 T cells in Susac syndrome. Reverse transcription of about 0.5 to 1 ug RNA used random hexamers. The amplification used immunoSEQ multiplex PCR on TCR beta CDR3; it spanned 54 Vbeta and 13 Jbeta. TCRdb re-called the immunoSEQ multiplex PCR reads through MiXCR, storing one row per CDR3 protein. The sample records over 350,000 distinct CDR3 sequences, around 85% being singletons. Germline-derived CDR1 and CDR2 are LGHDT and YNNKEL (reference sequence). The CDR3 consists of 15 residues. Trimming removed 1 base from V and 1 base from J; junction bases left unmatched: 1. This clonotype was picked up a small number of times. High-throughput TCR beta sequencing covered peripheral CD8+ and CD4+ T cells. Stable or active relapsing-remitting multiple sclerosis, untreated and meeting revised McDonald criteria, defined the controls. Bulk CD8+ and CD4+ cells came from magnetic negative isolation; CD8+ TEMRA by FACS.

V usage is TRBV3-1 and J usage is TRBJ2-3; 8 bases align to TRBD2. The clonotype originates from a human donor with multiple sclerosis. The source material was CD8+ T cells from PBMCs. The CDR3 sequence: CASSQVAGRTDTQYF. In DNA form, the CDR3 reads TGTGCCAGCAGCCAAGTAGCGGGGCGCACAGATACGCAGTATTTT.